This entry features one T cell receptor (beta chain) sequence. This sample stems from a study of liver allograft versus peripheral blood T cells. Study overall: Transplanted-liver and recipient peripheral blood T cell receptor repertoires were compared.

MiXCR was run by TCRdb on the reads, yielding one entry per CDR3 protein. This sample yields about 9,000 distinct CDR3 sequences, of which approximately 15% are seen a single time; about 2.9% belongs to the top ten. From germline, CDR1 is SGHDN and CDR2 FVKESK. This CDR3 is 19 amino acids long. The V and J ends lost 4 bases and 0 bases, in that order; junction bases with no gene match: 9. The rearrangement joins TRBV14 to TRBJ2-1; TRBD2 matches at 13 bases. The clonotype originates from a human patient who had a liver transplant. Part of the T cell pool may stem from the graft donor. CDR3 loop: CASSLYRTSGGLSYNEQFF. Written as DNA, the CDR3 is TGTGCCAGCAGCCTTTATAGGACTAGCGGGGGCCTCTCCTACAATGAGCAGTTCTTC.